This T cell receptor beta chain emerged from a study of control samples from healthy donors and cancer patients. Sequencing was performed with immunoSEQ multiplex PCR; in TCRdb, only in-frame clones are kept and a portion is missing. The data show around 170,000 clones, more than 80% seen once. The CDR3 has 13 amino acids. Germline CDR1 is WNHNN and CDR2 is SYGVQD (reference sequence). The ends were cut back, 3 bases at V and 2 bases at J, with 8 bases in the middle. The source is a man aged 25 to 45 in good health. Material: blood. J is TRBJ2-7 and V is TRBV10-1; D call uncertain. CDR3 region: CASSENSPYEQYF. The CDR3 nucleotides are TGCGCCAGCAGTGAAAACAGTCCCTACGAGCAGTACTTC.